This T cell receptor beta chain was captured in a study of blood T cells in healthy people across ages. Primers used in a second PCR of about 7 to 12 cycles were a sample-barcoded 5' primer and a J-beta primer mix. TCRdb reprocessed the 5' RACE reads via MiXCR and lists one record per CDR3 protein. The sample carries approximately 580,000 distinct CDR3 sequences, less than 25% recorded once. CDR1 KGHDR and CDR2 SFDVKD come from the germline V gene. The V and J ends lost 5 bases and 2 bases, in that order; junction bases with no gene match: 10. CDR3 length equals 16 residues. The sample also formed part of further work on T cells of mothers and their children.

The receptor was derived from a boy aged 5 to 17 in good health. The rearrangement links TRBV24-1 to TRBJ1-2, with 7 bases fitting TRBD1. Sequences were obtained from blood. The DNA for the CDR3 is TGTGCCACCAGTGGACCCACCCGGACAGGCAACTATGGCTACACCTTC. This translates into CATSGPTRTGNYGYTF.